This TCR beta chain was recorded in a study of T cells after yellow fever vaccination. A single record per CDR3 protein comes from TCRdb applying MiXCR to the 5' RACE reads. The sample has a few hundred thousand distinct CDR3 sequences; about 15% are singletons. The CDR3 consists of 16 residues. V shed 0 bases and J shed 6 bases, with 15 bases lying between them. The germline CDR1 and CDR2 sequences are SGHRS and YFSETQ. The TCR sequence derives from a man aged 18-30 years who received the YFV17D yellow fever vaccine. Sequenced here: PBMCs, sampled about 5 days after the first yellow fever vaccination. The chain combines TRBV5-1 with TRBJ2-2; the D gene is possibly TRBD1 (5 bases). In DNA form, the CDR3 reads TGCGCCAGCAGCTTGGGGACAAAATCGTTGGCCGGGGAGCTGTTTTTT. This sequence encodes CASSLGTKSLAGELFF.